This T cell receptor beta chain was captured in a study of brain T cells in children with intractable seizures. General observations from the study: HCMV serostatus was not known, and viral specificity came from CDR3 similarity only.

Only cases whose brain tissue showed the highest T cell transcript signatures were sequenced. Patients received at least one anti-epileptic drug before surgery. Generated by immunoSEQ multiplex PCR, the TCRdb table keeps only in-frame clones and is missing some. The data hold about 64,000 clones, with 90% to 97% observed a single time. A single count supports this clone. What it recognizes is unknown. The germline gives CDR1 SEHNR, CDR2 FQNEAQ (reference sequence). Trimming took 5 bases from V and 7 from J, leaving 15 bases between them. This CDR3 is built from 15 residues. This chain uses TRBV7-9 with TRBJ1-6, with TRBD1 as a possible D gene (5 bases). The receptor was isolated from a boy under two years old with focal cortical dysplasia and intractable seizures. The sample here was peripheral blood, taken at surgery. The CDR3 is CASSPPGGVNSPLHF. CDR3 nucleotide sequence: TGTGCCAGCAGCCCCCCTGGGGGGGTGAATTCACCCCTCCACTTT.